These 15 T cell receptor beta chains share one sample of origin, sequenced in a study of cytomegalovirus exposure and HLA in healthy donors. Amplification used 60 Vbeta primers and 13 Jbeta primers. The data were produced by immunoSEQ multiplex PCR, yet TCRdb's version contains in-frame clones alone and is incomplete. The profile shows roughly 150,000 clones, approximately 80% of them singletons. The specimen sequenced was PBMCs. The receptors here all came from a woman aged 18-29 years in good health and CMV-seronegative.

CDR3 in amino acids: CASDEQGLTNEKLFF. In nucleotides, the CDR3 is TGTGCCAGCGACGAACAGGGGTTAACTAATGAAAAACTGTTTTTT. V usage is TRBV2 and J usage is TRBJ1-4, with 7 bases fitting TRBD1. The CDR3 length is 15 residues. Looked up from germline, CDR1 is SNHLY and CDR2 is FYNNEI. The trim removed 8 bases at V and 1 base at J, leaving 7 bases unmatched.

This clone occurred once. This specimen includes other DNA sequences encoding the same CDR3. The rearrangement uses TRBV6-5 and TRBJ1-1, with D perhaps TRBD1 (6 bases). CDR3 size: 14 residues. Germline-derived CDR1 and CDR2 are MNHEY and SVGAGI. Trimming took off 0 bases at V and 1 base at J, with 6 bases between the two ends. The CDR3, as DNA: TGTGCCAGCAGTTACTCAGGGGGGAACACTGAAGCTTTCTTT. Translated: CASSYSGGNTEAFF.

This clone was seen only once. The chain couples TRBV15 to TRBJ1-1; D perhaps matches TRBD1 (5 bases). Germline V gene lookup returns CDR1 LNHNV and CDR2 YYDKDF (reference sequence). The CDR3 loop spans 14 amino acids. V was trimmed by 1 base and J by 1 base, leaving 7 bases between them. CDR3 protein: CATSRGGGNTEAFF. The CDR3 DNA follows: TGTGCCACCAGCAGAGGGGGGGGGAACACTGAAGCTTTCTTT.

The chain uses TRBV4-1 and TRBJ2-5; 7 bases are a match to TRBD1. Germline V gene data show CDR1 as MGHRA and CDR2 as YSYEKL. Unmatched junction bases numbered 0, after V lost 3 bases and J lost 2 bases. The CDR3 is 13 amino acids. CDR3 amino acids: CASSQGQQETQYF. DNA of the CDR3: TGCGCCAGCAGCCAGGGACAGCAAGAGACCCAGTACTTC.

The table lists this clone with a count of one. The J gene is TRBJ1-1, the V gene TRBV9; the D gene is possibly TRBD1 (5 bases). V dropped 5 bases and J dropped 4 bases, with 12 bases sitting between them. Germline V gene sequence: CDR1 SGDLS, CDR2 YYNGEE. This CDR3 has 13 amino acids. The CDR3 sequence: CASSTGGGTEAFF. The CDR3 DNA follows: TGTGCCAGCAGTACCGGGGGAGGCACTGAAGCTTTCTTT.

V gene TRBV30 combines with J gene TRBJ1-1; the D gene is possibly TRBD1 (5 bases). Per germline, CDR1 GTSNPN and CDR2 SVGIG (reference sequence). The CDR3 runs 11 residues. V shed 2 bases and J shed 6 bases, with 7 bases lying between them. The CDR3 loop is CAWSLRAEAFF. The CDR3 region has the DNA TGTGCCTGGAGTCTCAGGGCTGAAGCTTTCTTT.

V is TRBV7-2 and J is TRBJ2-5; 11 bases are a match to TRBD1. The V segment lost 5 bases and the J segment 4 bases; nucleotides outside the gene matches: 6. This CDR3 region has 15 residues. Germline V gene lookup returns CDR1 SGHTA and CDR2 FQGNSA. CDR3 nucleotides: TGTGCCAGCAGCCCCGGACAGGGGGCAGGAGAGACCCAGTACTTC. This translates into CASSPGQGAGETQYF.

The chain links TRBV4-1 to TRBJ2-1, with 8 bases lining up with TRBD1. J lost 8 bases, V lost 1 base, and 4 bases had no gene match. Germline-derived CDR1 and CDR2 are MGHRA and YSYEKL. This CDR3 is 14 amino acids long. CDR3 loop: CASSQVQGAYEQFF. The CDR3 DNA reads TGCGCCAGCAGCCAAGTTCAGGGGGCGTATGAGCAGTTCTTC.

The genes are TRBV28 and TRBJ1-5; possibly TRBD1 for D (5 bases). This CDR3 has 12 residues. The V end was cut by 6 bases, the J end by 7 bases, with 10 bases between. CDR1 and CDR2 from the germline V gene are MDHEN and SYDVKM. The CDR3 protein is CASSWGEQPQHF. The CDR3 DNA reads as TGTGCCAGCAGCTGGGGGGAACAGCCCCAGCATTTT.

This chain connects TRBV28 to TRBJ1-1, with 9 bases identical to TRBD1. The CDR3 runs to 17 residues. J was trimmed by 3 bases and V by 5 bases; bases with no gene match: 13. CDR1 is MDHEN, CDR2 SYDVKM, per germline. The CDR3 protein is CASSQDGTGNAYTEAFF. The CDR3 nucleotides are TGTGCCAGCAGTCAGGACGGGACAGGGAATGCATACACTGAAGCTTTCTTT.

V and J are TRBV5-1 and TRBJ2-5, with 7 nucleotides matching TRBD2. The CDR3 spans 14 residues. J lost 1 base, V lost 7 bases, and 7 bases had no gene match. Per germline, CDR1 SGHRS and CDR2 YFSETQ. The CDR3 sequence is CASGPSGGQETQYF. CDR3 DNA: TGCGCCAGCGGCCCATCGGGGGGCCAAGAGACCCAGTACTTC.

V gene TRBV10-3 combines with J gene TRBJ2-5; TRBD1 matches 9 bases. This CDR3 region has 14 residues. Germline assignment: CDR1 ENHRY and CDR2 SYGVKD. V trimming: 4 bases; J trimming: 3 bases; junction bases outside the gene matches: 3. This CDR3 is CAISARQGEETQYF. The DNA for the CDR3 is TGTGCCATCAGTGCCCGACAGGGGGAAGAGACCCAGTACTTC.

The chain employs TRBV10-2 and TRBJ2-1; weak D call: TRBD2 (5 bases). Trimming stripped 6 bases from V and 0 bases from J, with 18 bases between. The germline CDR1 and CDR2 sequences are WSHSY and SAAADI. CDR3 length equals 17 residues. The CDR3 is CASRRVSQASSYNEQFF. CDR3 DNA sequence: TGCGCCAGCAGGAGGGTCTCCCAAGCATCCTCCTACAATGAGCAGTTCTTC.

A few counts support this clone. The chain joins TRBV10-3 to TRBJ1-1; D is possibly TRBD1 (6 bases). CDR3 length: 15 amino acids. V shed 8 bases and J shed 1 base, with 17 bases lying between them. Looked up from germline, CDR1 is ENHRY and CDR2 is SYGVKD. The CDR3 DNA follows: TGTGCCATCGGGGCAGGGGTCATCCAGAACACTGAAGCTTTCTTT. It is translated as CAIGAGVIQNTEAFF.

This clone was counted a single time. The V gene is TRBV27, the J gene TRBJ1-5, with D possibly TRBD1 on 5 matching bases. V lost 6 bases and J 7 bases, leaving 13 bases between the germline ends. The CDR3 totals 13 residues. The V gene's germline CDR1 is MNHEY and CDR2 SMNVEV (reference sequence). CDR3 region: CASSLDSYQPQHF. In DNA form, the CDR3 reads TGTGCCAGCAGCTTAGACAGTTACCAGCCCCAGCATTTT.